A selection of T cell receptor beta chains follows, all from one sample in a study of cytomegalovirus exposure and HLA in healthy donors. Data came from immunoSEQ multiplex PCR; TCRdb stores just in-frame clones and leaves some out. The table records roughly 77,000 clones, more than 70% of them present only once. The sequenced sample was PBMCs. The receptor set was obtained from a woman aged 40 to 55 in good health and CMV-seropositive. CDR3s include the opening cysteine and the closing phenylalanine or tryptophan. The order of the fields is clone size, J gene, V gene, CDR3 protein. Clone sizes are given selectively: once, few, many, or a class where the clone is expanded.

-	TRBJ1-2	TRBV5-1	CASSLATGGYGYTF
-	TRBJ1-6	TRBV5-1	CASRPTGGDGSPLHF
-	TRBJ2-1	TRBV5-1	CASSLRLAGYDEQFF
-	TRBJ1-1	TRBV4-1	CASSRPSGTLNTEAFF
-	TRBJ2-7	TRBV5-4	CASSLSRLDYEQYF
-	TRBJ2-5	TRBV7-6	CASSRLAETQYF
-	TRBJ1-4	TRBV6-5	CASSPTSGEKLFF
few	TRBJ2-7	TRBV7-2	CASSLIRYEQYF
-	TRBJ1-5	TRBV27	CASGAWEDQPQHF
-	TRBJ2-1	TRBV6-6	CASKASGVYNEQFF